This is a list of T cell receptor beta chains from one sample in a study of cytomegalovirus exposure and HLA in healthy donors. The data were produced by immunoSEQ multiplex PCR, yet TCRdb's version contains in-frame clones alone and is incomplete. The sample lists under 250,000 clones, roughly 88% seen once, with 0.71% in the top ten. The source material was PBMCs. The source is a boy aged 2-15 years in good health and CMV-seronegative. Each CDR3 is given with its conserved first and last residue. The order of the fields is D gene, J gene, clone size, V gene, CDR3 DNA, CDR3 protein. D genes are given only for firm matches. Clone size is given for some rows only: seen once, a few or many times, or a class if the clone is expanded.

>-|TRBJ2-7|-|TRBV7-2
TGTGCCAGCAGCCCAGACGGAGGTGGGAAGTACGAGCAGTACTTC
CASSPDGGGKYEQYF
>-|TRBJ1-2|-|TRBV6-6
TGTGCCAGCAGTTACTCCCCCCATGGGGCCTATGGCTACACCTTC
CASSYSPHGAYGYTF
>-|TRBJ2-5|-|TRBV23-1
TGCGCCAGCAGTCAATCGGAAGGAGGCAAACAAGAGACCCAGTACTTC
CASSQSEGGKQETQYF
>TRBD2|TRBJ2-1|-|TRBV11-2
TGTGCCAGCAGGCAGACTAGCGGAAATGAGCAGTTCTTC
CASRQTSGNEQFF
>TRBD2|TRBJ2-5|-|TRBV9
TGTGCCAGCAGCTTCGGACTAGAAGAGACCCAGTACTTC
CASSFGLEETQYF
>-|TRBJ2-5|-|TRBV5-6
TGTGCCAGCAGCGTACCGGGTGGGTTCGCTAAAGAGACCCAGTACTTC
CASSVPGGFAKETQYF
>TRBD1|TRBJ2-3|-|TRBV30
TGTGCCTGGGATCCTGACAGGGGGACAGATACGCAGTATTTT
CAWDPDRGTDTQYF
>TRBD2|TRBJ2-5|-|TRBV5-4
TGTGCCAGCAGCTTGGCGCCAGCGGGGGCGGAGACCCAGTACTTC
CASSLAPAGAETQYF
>TRBD2|TRBJ2-7|-|TRBV23-1
TGCGCCAGCAGTCAATCGGTGGGACAGGGATCCCCCTCGGGACTAGCGGGAGGTTGGGAGCAGTACTTC
CASSQSVGQGSPSGLAGGWEQYF
>-|TRBJ2-1|-|TRBV21-1
TGTGCCAGCAGATGGAACTGGGGGGGCCTTGTTTGTGAGCAGTTCTTC
CASRWNWGGLVCEQFF
>-|TRBJ2-7|-|TRBV6-1
TGTGCCAGCAGTGAAGGTGTTCACTCCTACGAGCAGTACTTC
CASSEGVHSYEQYF
>-|TRBJ2-1|-|TRBV7-2
TGTGCCAGCAGCTATTACAACCTTCGGGTCAATGAGCAGTTCTTC
CASSYYNLRVNEQFF
>-|TRBJ2-1|-|TRBV6-1
TGTGCCAGCAGTGAAATTCCCCCCCGGACAGTCTACAATGAGCAGTTCTTC
CASSEIPPRTVYNEQFF
>-|TRBJ2-7|-|TRBV18
TGTGCCAGCTCACCACGTCCGGGAGTCGAAGTTGGCGAGCAGTACTTC
CASSPRPGVEVGEQYF
>-|TRBJ2-7|-|TRBV5-1
TGCGCCAGCAGCCCTTCGACGGGTAGCTCCTACGAGCAGTACTTC
CASSPSTGSSYEQYF
>-|TRBJ1-3|-|TRBV9
TGTGCCAGCAGCGTAGCTGGCAGTTCTGGAAACACCATATATTTT
CASSVAGSSGNTIYF
>-|TRBJ1-1|few|TRBV4-1
TGCGCCAGCCAACAATCGGGGGGGAACACTGAAGCTTTCTTT
CASQQSGGNTEAFF
>TRBD1|TRBJ2-2|-|TRBV11-2
TGTGCCAGCAGCTTAGGGCGTTGGACAGGGCTCACCGGGGAGCTGTTTTTT
CASSLGRWTGLTGELFF
>-|TRBJ2-1|-|TRBV2
TGTGCCAGCGGGGTGGTAAGGGGCAATGAGCAGTTCTTC
CASGVVRGNEQFF
>-|TRBJ2-3|-|TRBV11-3
TGTGCCAGCAGCCGGGGGGCTAGCACAGATACGCAGTATTTT
CASSRGASTDTQYF
>TRBD2|TRBJ2-2|-|TRBV7-3
TGTGCCAGCAGCTTGACGAGCGGGGGGGTACCCGGGGAGCTGTTTTTT
CASSLTSGGVPGELFF
>TRBD2|TRBJ2-5|-|TRBV13
TGTGCCAGCAGCCCAAAAGGGACTAGCGCCGTCGAGACCCAGTACTTC
CASSPKGTSAVETQYF
>-|TRBJ1-1|-|TRBV19
TGTGCCAGTAACCACCACGGAGGTGGGACTGAAGCTTTCTTT
CASNHHGGGTEAFF
>-|TRBJ1-1|-|TRBV6-5
TGTGCCAGCAGTACACAGGGGAACACTGAAGCTTTCTTT
CASSTQGNTEAFF
>-|TRBJ1-1|-|TRBV30
TGTGCCTGGAGTGCCCGAGGCGGGCGGACTGAAGCTTTCTTT
CAWSARGGRTEAFF
>-|TRBJ1-1|-|TRBV27
TGTGCCAGCAGTCGCGGAGGAGGAGGGACTGAAGCTTTCTTT
CASSRGGGGTEAFF
>TRBD2|TRBJ2-1|-|TRBV5-1
TGCGCCAGCAGCTTGGCAGGACTAGCGGGGGGCCCCACCCAGTTCTTC
CASSLAGLAGGPTQFF
>TRBD2|TRBJ2-5|-|TRBV19
TGTGCCAGTAGTACCCATCTAGCGGGACACCAAGAGACCCAGTACTTC
CASSTHLAGHQETQYF
>TRBD1|TRBJ1-2|-|TRBV30
TGTGCCTGCCGAGGCGGGACAGGGGTTTTCCTTAACTATGGCTACACCTTC
CACRGGTGVFLNYGYTF
>-|TRBJ1-5|-|TRBV19
TGTGCCAGTAGATCCAAACACGGGGTAGATAGCAATCAGCCCCAGCATTTT
CASRSKHGVDSNQPQHF
>TRBD2|TRBJ2-7|-|TRBV6-6
TGTGCCAGCAGTTACGCATCACTAGCGGGACATGGGGAGCAGTACTTC
CASSYASLAGHGEQYF
>TRBD1|TRBJ1-5|-|TRBV29-1
TGCAGCGTTGAGGGGACAGATCAGCCCCAGCATTTT
CSVEGTDQPQHF
>-|TRBJ2-3|-|TRBV19
TGTGCCAGCCGACAAGGAAGCACAGATACGCAGTATTTT
CASRQGSTDTQYF
>-|TRBJ1-4|-|TRBV5-6
TGTGCCAGCAGTTTTGACCCCGGTATCGGAGCAACTAATGAAAAACTGTTTTTT
CASSFDPGIGATNEKLFF
>TRBD2|TRBJ2-7|-|TRBV7-9
TGTGCCAGCAGCTTACTTCGACTAGCGCGGGACTACGAGCAGTACTTC
CASSLLRLARDYEQYF
>-|TRBJ2-7|-|TRBV5-6
TGTGCCAGCAGTTCCCTGGGCCCAACCTACGAGCAGTACTTC
CASSSLGPTYEQYF
>-|TRBJ1-2|once|TRBV9
TGTGCCAGCAGCACTGGGAGGGTCCTAGGCTACACCTTC
CASSTGRVLGYTF
>-|TRBJ2-5|once|TRBV13
TGTGCCAGCAGGCCCTTTCTAGGTCCCGGGACCCAGTACTTC
CASRPFLGPGTQYF
>-|TRBJ2-5|-|TRBV25-1
TGTGCCAGCAGTGAATCAGGGGACCAAGAGACCCAGTACTTC
CASSESGDQETQYF
>-|TRBJ1-1|-|TRBV18
TGTGCCAGCTCACCAGGGCAGGGGAACACTGAAGCTTTCTTT
CASSPGQGNTEAFF
>-|TRBJ2-2|-|TRBV2
TGTGCCAGCAACGAGGGAAACACCGGGGAGCTGTTTTTT
CASNEGNTGELFF
>-|TRBJ2-7|-|TRBV10-1
TGCGCCAGCAATGCGGCGGGGTTCGGCGAGCAGTACTTC
CASNAAGFGEQYF
>-|TRBJ2-5|-|TRBV9
TGTGCCAGCAGCTCAGGGGAGACCCAGTACTTC
CASSSGETQYF
>-|TRBJ2-7|-|TRBV30
TGTGCCTGGAAGGTCAATGAGGGTTCCCAACCCCCATTTAGGGAGCAGTACTTC
CAWKVNEGSQPPFREQYF
>TRBD1|TRBJ2-7|once|TRBV6-5
TGTGCCAGCAGTTGGGAACGGACAGGGTCCTACGAGCAGTACTTC
CASSWERTGSYEQYF